This TCR beta chain was identified during a study of circulating and synovial CD4+ cells in juvenile arthritis. V lost 6 bases to trimming and J lost 6 bases, with 16 bases between them. The CDR3 is 14 amino acids. Germline CDR1 and CDR2: SGHVS and FNYEAQ. Of note for this clone: Antigen: not known.

Sequencing was performed with immunoSEQ multiplex PCR; in TCRdb, only in-frame clones are kept and a portion is missing. The sample contains around 32,000 clones, about 95% of which appear only once. The study's findings and limits: Circulating pathogenic-like lymphocytes shared a substantially higher fraction of CDR3 sequences with synovium than bulk blood. Bulk blood CD4 samples held at least an order of magnitude more or fewer genomes than CPL.

Sequencing was done on a sample of CD4+ T cells from blood. This chain joins TRBV7-6 and TRBJ2-3; D uncertain. The TCR was taken from a human donor with juvenile idiopathic arthritis. CDR3 amino acids: CASSPGSVYDTQYF. Here the CDR3 DNA reads TGTGCCAGCAGTCCCGGTTCCGTTTACGATACGCAGTATTTT.